A selection of T cell receptor beta chains follows, all from one sample in a study of cytomegalovirus exposure and HLA in healthy donors. Here immunoSEQ multiplex PCR was the method, and the copy in TCRdb shows in-frame clones only, minus some. The sample consists of 100,000 to 150,000 clones, around 80% of them appearing once. The sequencing sample was made of PBMCs. These receptors came from a man over 45 in good health and CMV-seronegative. The CDR3 runs from the conserved cysteine through the conserved F or W. The D gene is left open where the match is weak. Expanded clones get a size class; other rows say once, few or many, or leave the size out.

>TRBV7-9|TRBJ1-4|-|-
TGTGCCAGCAGCGCCGGACAGACAACTAATGAAAAACTGTTTTTT
CASSAGQTTNEKLFF
>TRBV2|TRBJ2-5|TRBD1|-
TGTGCCACCGGACAGGGGGGAGGGGGGGAGACCCAGTACTTC
CATGQGGGGETQYF
>TRBV18|TRBJ2-5|-|once
TGTGCCAGCTCACCACCGGGACTGCAAGAGACCCAGTACTTC
CASSPPGLQETQYF
>TRBV19|TRBJ2-2|TRBD2|-
TGTGCCAGTACCGTCGGGGGGGGCTCTACCGGGGAGCTGTTTTTT
CASTVGGGSTGELFF
>TRBV5-4|TRBJ1-2|-|-
TGTGCCAGCAGCTTGGTCCAGGAACCCTACTATGGCTACACCTTC
CASSLVQEPYYGYTF
>TRBV18|TRBJ2-2|TRBD2|-
TGTGCCAGCTCACCACCTTCTAGCGGGGGCAGGACCGGGGAGCTGTTTTTT
CASSPPSSGGRTGELFF
>TRBV30|TRBJ2-1|-|-
TGTGCCTGGACAGGTGGGGCCTCCTACAATGAGCAGTTCTTC
CAWTGGASYNEQFF
>TRBV7-8|TRBJ2-2|-|-
TGTGCCAGCACCGTGAGACTCATGAACACCGGGGAGCTGTTTTTT
CASTVRLMNTGELFF
>TRBV7-2|TRBJ1-5|-|-
TGTGCCAGCAGCTTGGGAGTTCTCGGCAATCAGCCCCAGCATTTT
CASSLGVLGNQPQHF
>TRBV27|TRBJ2-7|TRBD1|-
TGTGCCAGCAGTTTATGGGGGACAGGGGTCGAGCAGTACTTC
CASSLWGTGVEQYF
>TRBV4-1|TRBJ2-2|TRBD1|-
TGCGCCAGCAGCCAAGAAAGGGGGCAGAACACCGGGGAGCTGTTTTTT
CASSQERGQNTGELFF
>TRBV30|TRBJ1-3|-|-
TGTGCGTTGGGAGGGCAGTTACTAAACACCATATATTTT
CALGGQLLNTIYF
>TRBV5-8|TRBJ2-1|TRBD1|-
TGTGCCAGCAGCCCCCGGGACAGGGAGTACAATGAGCAGTTCTTC
CASSPRDREYNEQFF